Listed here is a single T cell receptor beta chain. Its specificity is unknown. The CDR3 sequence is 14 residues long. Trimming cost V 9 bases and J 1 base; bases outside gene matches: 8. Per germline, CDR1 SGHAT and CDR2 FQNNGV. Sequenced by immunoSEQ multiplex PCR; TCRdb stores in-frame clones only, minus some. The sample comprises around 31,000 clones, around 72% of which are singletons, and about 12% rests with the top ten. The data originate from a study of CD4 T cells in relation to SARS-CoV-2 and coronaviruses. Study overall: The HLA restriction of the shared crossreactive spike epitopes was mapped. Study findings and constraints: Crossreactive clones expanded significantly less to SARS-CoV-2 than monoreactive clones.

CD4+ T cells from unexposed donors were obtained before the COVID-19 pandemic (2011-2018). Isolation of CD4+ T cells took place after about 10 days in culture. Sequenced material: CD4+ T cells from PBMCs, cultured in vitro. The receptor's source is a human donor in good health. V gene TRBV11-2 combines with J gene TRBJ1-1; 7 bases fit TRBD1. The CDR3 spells CASDLGQQNTEAFF. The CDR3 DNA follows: TGTGCCAGTGACCTGGGACAGCAGAACACTGAAGCTTTCTTT.